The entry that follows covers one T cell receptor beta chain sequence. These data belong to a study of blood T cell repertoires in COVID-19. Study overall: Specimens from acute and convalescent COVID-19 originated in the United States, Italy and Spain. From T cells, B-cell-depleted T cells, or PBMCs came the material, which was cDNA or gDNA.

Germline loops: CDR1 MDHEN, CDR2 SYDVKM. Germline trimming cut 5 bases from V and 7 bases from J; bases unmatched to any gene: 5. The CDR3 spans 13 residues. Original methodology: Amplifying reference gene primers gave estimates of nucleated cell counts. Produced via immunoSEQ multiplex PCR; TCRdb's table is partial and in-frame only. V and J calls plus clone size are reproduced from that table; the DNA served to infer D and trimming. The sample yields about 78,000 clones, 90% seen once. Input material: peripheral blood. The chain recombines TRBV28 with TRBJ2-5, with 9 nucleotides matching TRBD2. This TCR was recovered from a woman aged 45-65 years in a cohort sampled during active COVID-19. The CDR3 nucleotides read TGTGCCAGCAGTCTAGCGGGGTTGGGGACCCAGTACTTC. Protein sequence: CASSLAGLGTQYF.